The 22 T cell receptor beta chains reported below all come from one sample, sequenced in a study of cytomegalovirus exposure and HLA in healthy donors. In the PCR, 60 Vbeta and 13 Jbeta primers were used. Assay used: immunoSEQ multiplex PCR; TCRdb lists only in-frame clones, some missing. The data show about 170,000 clones, less than 80% seen once. Sequenced material: PBMCs. The receptors derive from a female donor in good health and CMV-seronegative.

This sequence joins TRBV6-5 and TRBJ1-6; D is ambiguous. The germline gives CDR1 MNHEY, CDR2 SVGAGI. Trimming removed 4 bases from V and 0 bases from J, with 10 bases in between. The CDR3 consists of 16 residues. This CDR3 is CASSSTGSSYNSPLHF. CDR3 nucleotide sequence: TGTGCCAGCAGTTCCACTGGGAGCTCCTATAATTCACCCCTCCACTTT.

The rearrangement uses TRBV29-1 and TRBJ2-1; a possible D gene is TRBD2 (7 bases). The CDR3 contains 11 residues. V lost 3 bases and J lost 15, with 15 bases in between. Germline V CDR1 and CDR2: SQVTM, ANQGSEA. CDR3 coding DNA: TGCAGCGTTGATGCGGGGGCATGTGGGTTCTTC. Its translation: CSVDAGACGFF.

This clone has only a few counts. This chain joins TRBV7-2 and TRBJ1-4; possibly TRBD1 for D (5 bases). With 5 bases removed from V and 8 bases from J, the gap between germline ends came to 15 bases. The germline V gene encodes CDR1 SGHTA and CDR2 FQGNSA. This CDR3 region has 14 residues. The CDR3 DNA sequence: TGTGCCAGCAGCAAGGGGAGGGTAGACGAAAAACTGTTTTTT. Its protein is CASSKGRVDEKLFF.

The rearrangement uses TRBV10-3 and TRBJ1-2; the D gene is possibly TRBD1 (6 bases). The germline V and J ends were trimmed by 10 bases and 4 bases, with 16 bases remaining between them. Germline loops: CDR1 ENHRY, CDR2 SYGVKD. This CDR3 is built from 13 residues. CDR3 nucleotide sequence: TGTGCCAGCGGAACCGACAGGACCTATGGCTACACCTTC. Translated, it gives CASGTDRTYGYTF.

The gene calls are TRBV6-5 and TRBJ1-6; 11 bases line up with TRBD1. The germline V gene encodes CDR1 MNHEY and CDR2 SVGAGI. The CDR3 consists of 15 residues. The J segment lost 7 bases and the V segment lost 2 bases, leaving 1 base of the junction unmatched. CDR3 nucleotides: TGTGCCAGCAGTTACGGGACAGGGGGAAATTCACCCCTCCACTTT. It encodes CASSYGTGGNSPLHF.

The gene calls are TRBV4-2 and TRBJ2-5; TRBD2 is a possible D gene (6 bases). Germline V gene sequence: CDR1 LGHNA, CDR2 YNFKEQ. V lost 4 bases, J lost 5 bases, and 14 bases lay in between. The CDR3 contains 14 residues. This CDR3 is CASSRRGLYETQYF. The DNA for the CDR3 is TGTGCCAGCAGCCGGAGGGGCCTGTACGAGACCCAGTACTTC.

The J gene is TRBJ2-2, the V gene TRBV5-1; 8 nucleotides line up with TRBD1. CDR1 is SGHRS and CDR2 is YFSETQ in the germline V gene. The CDR3 covers 20 residues. V lost 2 bases, J lost 5 bases, and 20 bases stayed unmatched. This CDR3 is CASSLFTGQVGRRRTGELFF. CDR3 bases: TGCGCCAGCAGCTTATTTACGGGACAGGTCGGTCGGCGTCGGACCGGGGAGCTGTTTTTT.

The gene calls are TRBV9 and TRBJ1-1, with 7 bases fitting TRBD1. With V trimmed by 4 bases and J by 4 bases, 10 bases remained unmatched. Germline V gene lookup returns CDR1 SGDLS and CDR2 YYNGEE. The CDR3 contains 15 residues. The CDR3 bases are TGTGCCAGCAGCCTCCGGAGACAGGGTGCCACTGAAGCTTTCTTT. This encodes CASSLRRQGATEAFF. The full variable domain, completed using reference TRBV9 and TRBJ1-1, is DSGVTQTPKHLITATGQRVTLRCSPRSGDLSVYWYQQSLDQGLQFLIQYYNGEERAKGNILERFSAQQFPDLHSELNLSSLELGDSALYFCASSLRRQGATEAFFGQGTRLTVV.

Regarding this clone: This same CDR3 is encoded by further DNA sequences in the sample. The J gene is TRBJ2-3, the V gene TRBV7-3; maybe TRBD2 (6 bases). There are 14 residues in the CDR3. The germline V and J ends were trimmed by 2 bases and 3 bases, with 9 bases remaining between them. Germline V gene lookup returns CDR1 SGHTA and CDR2 FQGTGA. The DNA of the CDR3 is TGTGCCAGCAGCTTACTCGGGGGAACAGATACGCAGTATTTT. Encoded protein: CASSLLGGTDTQYF.

The chain recombines TRBV5-1 with TRBJ2-3; 7 nucleotides line up with TRBD2. The CDR3 loop spans 14 amino acids. V shed 4 bases and J 1 base; nucleotides not matched to a gene: 3. Germline V gives CDR1 SGHRS, CDR2 YFSETQ. CDR3 loop: CASSERGGTDTQYF. The CDR3 bases are TGCGCCAGCAGCGAACGGGGGGGCACAGATACGCAGTATTTT.

This clone is labeled medium-sized. This chain connects TRBV18 to TRBJ1-1; D gene ambiguous. The V and J ends lost 6 bases and 5 bases respectively, with 19 bases between them. Germline CDR1 KGHSH, CDR2 LQKENI. The CDR3 sequence is 15 residues long. CDR3 bases: TGTGCCAGCTCGCCCCTTCCGGAGGTGAGGACTGAAGCTTTCTTT. Its protein product is CASSPLPEVRTEAFF. Filled out from reference TRBV18 and TRBJ1-1, the complete variable domain reads NAGVMQNPRHLVRRRGQEARLRCSPMKGHSHVYWYRQLPEEGLKFMVYLQKENIIDESGMPKERFSAEFPKEGPSILRIQQVVRGDSAAYFCASSPLPEVRTEAFFGQGTRLTVV.

The chain carries TRBV28 and TRBJ1-5, with D unclear. CDR3 size: 12 residues. V dropped 7 bases and J dropped 7 bases, with 11 bases sitting between them. The germline gives CDR1 MDHEN, CDR2 SYDVKM. In DNA, the CDR3 is TGTGCCAGCACTAATAGAATACAGCCCCAGCATTTT. Translation: CASTNRIQPQHF.

The chain is built from TRBV5-6 and TRBJ2-1; D unresolved. In germline, CDR1 is SGHDT, CDR2 YYEEEE. CDR3 length equals 12 residues. V lost 3 bases to trimming and J lost 6 bases, with 7 bases between them. CDR3 in amino acids: CASSSVVNEQFF. The CDR3 DNA follows: TGTGCCAGCAGCTCGGTAGTCAATGAGCAGTTCTTC.

In this sample, this clone turned up a few times. V usage is TRBV6-4 and J usage is TRBJ1-2; D perhaps matches TRBD1 (6 bases). The CDR3 spans 15 residues. In germline, CDR1 is MRHNA, CDR2 SNTAGT. Between the trimmed V and J ends, which lost 3 bases and 5 bases, there was a span of 16 bases. The CDR3 reads CASSEGWGLGYGYTF. The CDR3 region has the DNA TGTGCCAGCAGTGAAGGCTGGGGGCTCGGGTATGGCTACACCTTC.

This chain links TRBV6-5 with TRBJ1-6; the D is unclear. The CDR3 contains 15 residues. Trimming took 5 bases from V and 6 from J, leaving 14 bases between them. Looked up from germline, CDR1 is MNHEY and CDR2 is SVGAGI. The CDR3 loop is CASSPEGLSNSPLHF. DNA for the CDR3: TGTGCCAGCAGTCCCGAAGGACTGAGTAATTCACCCCTCCACTTT.

The rearrangement joins TRBV28 to TRBJ2-7; 8 nucleotides agree with TRBD2. V gave up 6 bases and J gave up 5 bases; unmatched junction bases: 9. Germline CDR1 reads MDHEN; CDR2 reads SYDVKM. This CDR3 spans 14 amino acids. The CDR3: CASRYSGTRDEQYF. The CDR3 nucleotides are TGTGCCAGCAGATATAGCGGGACAAGGGACGAGCAGTACTTC.

V and J are TRBV5-5 and TRBJ2-5, with D possibly being TRBD1 (7 bases). V was pared by 5 bases and J by 2 bases, with 16 bases between. The CDR3 is 15 residues long. The germline CDR1 and CDR2 sequences are SGHKS and YYEKEE (reference sequence). CDR3 residues: CASRVAGGSQETQYF. CDR3 nucleotide sequence: TGTGCCAGCAGGGTCGCAGGGGGGTCGCAAGAGACCCAGTACTTC.

The rearrangement uses TRBV6-1 and TRBJ1-2, with TRBD1 as a possible D gene (5 bases). The CDR3 spans 15 residues. Germline V CDR1 and CDR2: MNHNS, SASEGT. V was clipped by 3 bases and J by 8 bases, with 19 bases between them. This CDR3 is CASSDSTVALTGYTF. In DNA, the CDR3 is TGTGCCAGCAGTGATTCGACAGTCGCCCTCACCGGCTACACCTTC.

The CDR3 DNA reads as TGTGCCAGCAGCCAAGAAACTAGCGGGCCTCGGGAGACCCAGTACTTC. Translation: CASSQETSGPRETQYF. The chain has TRBV4-2 and TRBJ2-5; 9 bases map to TRBD2. The CDR3 runs 16 residues. With V trimmed by 0 bases and J by 5 bases, 7 bases remained unmatched. Germline V gene lookup returns CDR1 LGHNA and CDR2 YNFKEQ.

As to this clone: Other DNA sequences within the sample encode an identical CDR3. The chain employs TRBV6-5 and TRBJ2-1, with 11 bases identical to TRBD2. CDR1 MNHEY and CDR2 SVGAGI come from the germline V gene. This CDR3 region has 16 residues. J lost 4 bases, V lost 3 bases, and 5 bases had no gene match. The CDR3 coding sequence is TGTGCCAGCAGTTATTCTGGGACTAGCGGATACAATGAGCAGTTCTTC. Translation: CASSYSGTSGYNEQFF.

The chain carries TRBV4-1 and TRBJ2-3, with D hard to call. V was shortened by 5 bases and J by 6 bases, with 12 bases between the two germline ends. The CDR3 has 13 amino acids. CDR1 is MGHRA and CDR2 is YSYEKL in the germline V gene. The CDR3 loop reads CASSTSYWDTQYF. As DNA, the CDR3 is TGCGCCAGCAGCACCTCCTATTGGGATACGCAGTATTTT.

The rearrangement links TRBV5-5 to TRBJ2-3; weak D call: TRBD2 (5 bases). V lost 4 bases and J lost 1, with 10 bases in between. Looked up from germline, CDR1 is SGHKS and CDR2 is YYEKEE (reference sequence). This CDR3 spans 14 amino acids. The chain's CDR3 is CASSLATRTDTQYF. The DNA of the CDR3 is TGTGCCAGCAGCCTAGCTACTCGCACAGATACGCAGTATTTT.